The T cell receptor (beta chain) described here comes from a study of regulatory T cells in long-lasting Graves disease. About the research overall: Graves' patients diagnosed newly had used antithyroid drugs under 3 months.

Study-wide results and limits: Peripheral blood, not thyroid tissue, was the sole material studied.

Per germline, CDR1 SGHTA and CDR2 FQGTGA. The CDR3 length is 13 residues. The trim removed 5 bases at V and 5 bases at J, leaving 4 bases unmatched. The sample holds many counts of this clonotype. Its antigen remains unknown. Time point indicated: newly diagnosed GD, antithyroid drugs for less than 3 months. PBMC RNA served as the TCR library source. Graves' disease diagnoses followed American Thyroid Association guidelines. In building TCR beta libraries, iRepertoire HTBI primers were used together with Arm-PCR of CDR3 regions. Original processing notes: The study identified 55 to 80 TRBV and about 14 TRBJ segments across samples. One entry per CDR3 protein, called by TCRdb with MiXCR from the multiplex PCR reads. What appears here as the V and J calls and clone size reflects TCRdb's work, not the paper's. The data hold about 240,000 distinct CDR3 sequences, with 20% observed a single time.

This sequence originates from a female donor with Graves disease. The rearrangement links TRBV7-3 to TRBJ2-7, with 9 bases lining up with TRBD1. The sample was peripheral blood mononuclear cells (PBMCs), taken at new diagnosis, from a patient treated with antithyroid drugs. As DNA, the CDR3 is TGTGCCAGCAGCCCTACAGGGGGCCACGAGCAGTACTTC. Translated, it gives CASSPTGGHEQYF.